The rows below give T cell receptor beta chains drawn from one sample of a study of radiation and T cells in renal cell carcinoma. Produced via immunoSEQ multiplex PCR; TCRdb's table is partial and in-frame only. The top ten hold roughly 6% of the sample, which has 100,000 to 150,000 clones, 81% seen once. The sequencing here drew on blood, taken from a patient whose treatment included radiotherapy and nephrectomy. The receptors were gathered from a man aged 45-65 years with renal cell carcinoma. Each CDR3 is given with its conserved first and last residue. A D gene is named only where the DNA matches it firmly. A clone size is listed for some rows: how often the clone was seen (once, few, many), or a class if it is expanded.

clone size	D gene	V gene	J gene	CDR3 protein	CDR3 DNA
NA	NA	TRBV5-3	TRBJ2-3	CAKQGGLSTDTQYF	TGTGCCAAGCAAGGGGGACTTAGCACAGATACGCAGTATTTT
NA	NA	TRBV19	TRBJ1-5	CASSIRRGNQPQHF	TGTGCCAGTAGTATCAGGAGGGGCAATCAGCCCCAGCATTTT
NA	TRBD2	TRBV6-5	TRBJ2-1	CASGLAGGLVDEQFF	TGTGCCAGCGGATTAGCGGGGGGCCTAGTGGATGAGCAGTTCTTC
NA	TRBD1	TRBV7-2	TRBJ1-1	CASSYRQGPAEAFF	TGTGCCAGCAGCTACCGACAGGGGCCGGCTGAAGCTTTCTTT
NA	NA	TRBV20-1	TRBJ2-7	CSASQVYEQYF	TGCAGTGCTTCCCAGGTCTACGAGCAGTACTTC
NA	NA	TRBV19	TRBJ1-2	CASTFSGLRDYGYTF	TGTGCCAGTACGTTTTCAGGGCTCAGAGACTATGGCTACACCTTC
NA	TRBD1	TRBV6-1	TRBJ2-3	CASTDRDPDTQYF	TGTGCCAGCACCGACAGGGACCCAGATACGCAGTATTTT
NA	NA	TRBV18	TRBJ2-5	CASSPPRQDQETQYF	TGTGCCAGCTCACCACCGAGGCAGGACCAAGAGACCCAGTACTTC
NA	TRBD2	TRBV7-8	TRBJ2-2	CASSRTSGGSYTGELFF	TGTGCCAGCAGCCGGACTAGCGGGGGGTCCTACACCGGGGAGCTGTTTTTT
NA	NA	TRBV5-1	TRBJ1-1	CASRSARVRDTEAFF	TGCGCCAGCAGGTCGGCCAGGGTGCGGGACACTGAAGCTTTCTTT
NA	NA	TRBV27	TRBJ1-6	CASSLAGSPLHF	TGTGCCAGCAGTCTGGCGGGTAGTCCCCTCCACTTT
once	NA	TRBV30	TRBJ1-2	CAWSVQSAHSGYTF	TGTGCCTGGAGTGTACAGTCAGCTCATTCGGGCTACACCTTC
NA	TRBD1	TRBV7-2	TRBJ1-3	CASSPPGGRAGNTIYF	TGTGCCAGCAGCCCGCCAGGGGGGAGGGCTGGAAACACCATATATTTT
NA	TRBD1	TRBV5-1	TRBJ2-3	CASSPTTGGTDTQYF	TGCGCCAGCAGCCCCACCACAGGGGGAACAGATACGCAGTATTTT
NA	NA	TRBV30	TRBJ2-1	CAWGNGEQFF	TGTGCCTGGGGAAACGGTGAGCAGTTCTTC
few	NA	TRBV5-1	TRBJ1-1	CASSIQPGQNTEAFF	TGCGCCAGCAGCATACAACCGGGACAGAACACTGAAGCTTTCTTT
NA	TRBD2	TRBV5-1	TRBJ2-1	CASSLALAGLNEQFF	TGCGCCAGCAGCTTGGCACTAGCGGGCCTCAATGAGCAGTTCTTC
NA	NA	TRBV18	TRBJ1-5	CASSPPNKTGPNQPQHF	TGTGCCAGCTCACCGCCTAACAAGACAGGACCGAATCAGCCCCAGCATTTT
NA	NA	TRBV27	TRBJ1-5	CASSIQRHQPQHF	TGTGCCAGCAGTATCCAACGTCATCAGCCCCAGCATTTT
once	NA	TRBV7-2	TRBJ2-5	CATLHHGGPRSATQYF	TGTGCCACTCTACACCATGGGGGACCGAGGTCAGCGACCCAGTACTTC
NA	NA	TRBV9	TRBJ2-2	CASSVMGTGELFF	TGTGCCAGCAGCGTAATGGGAACCGGGGAGCTGTTTTTT
NA	NA	TRBV9	TRBJ1-1	CASSVSGTGNTEAFF	TGTGCCAGCAGCGTATCCGGGACGGGTAACACTGAAGCTTTCTTT
NA	NA	TRBV9	TRBJ2-1	CASSVGAEVTNEQFF	TGTGCCAGCAGCGTAGGAGCGGAAGTTACTAATGAGCAGTTCTTC
NA	TRBD1	TRBV6-1	TRBJ2-5	CASSERSGGEETQYF	TGTGCCAGCAGTGAACGGTCAGGGGGCGAGGAGACCCAGTACTTC
NA	NA	TRBV19	TRBJ2-7	CASNERLRDEQYF	TGTGCCAGTAACGAGCGGCTCCGAGACGAGCAGTACTTC
NA	NA	TRBV18	TRBJ2-7	CASSPFSGASSYEQYF	TGTGCCAGCTCACCATTCTCGGGGGCGAGCTCCTACGAGCAGTACTTC
few	TRBD2	TRBV11-1	TRBJ2-7	CASSTGLASYEQYF	TGTGCCAGCAGCACGGGACTAGCGTCCTACGAGCAGTACTTC
NA	TRBD2	TRBV2	TRBJ2-1	CASSVAHTSARYNEQFF	TGTGCCAGCAGTGTTGCCCACACTAGCGCCAGGTACAATGAGCAGTTCTTC
NA	NA	TRBV27	TRBJ1-4	CASSFWPGATNEKLFF	TGTGCCAGCAGTTTTTGGCCAGGCGCAACTAATGAAAAACTGTTTTTT
NA	NA	TRBV6-5	TRBJ1-1	CASSYQPQGGGTEAFF	TGTGCCAGCAGTTACCAACCGCAAGGAGGAGGCACTGAAGCTTTCTTT
NA	NA	TRBV19	TRBJ2-6	CASSFPSSGANVLTF	TGTGCCAGTAGTTTCCCCAGCTCTGGGGCCAACGTCCTGACTTTC
many	TRBD2	TRBV6-1	TRBJ2-1	CASSGLAGGGDEQFF	TGTGCCAGCAGTGGACTAGCGGGGGGAGGGGATGAGCAGTTCTTC
NA	NA	TRBV9	TRBJ2-7	CASSPLGGVLGEQYF	TGTGCCAGCAGCCCCCTAGGGGGGGTATTAGGCGAGCAGTACTTC
NA	NA	TRBV7-2	TRBJ2-5	CASSLYTETQYF	TGTGCCAGCAGCTTATATACAGAGACCCAGTACTTC
NA	NA	TRBV6-5	TRBJ1-1	CASTYRGGTNTEAFF	TGTGCCAGCACCTATAGGGGCGGTACGAACACTGAAGCTTTCTTT
NA	TRBD2	TRBV5-1	TRBJ2-3	CASAVSGRITDTQYF	TGCGCCAGCGCCGTTAGCGGGAGGATCACAGATACGCAGTATTTT
few	NA	TRBV28	TRBJ1-4	CASRQTPGEEKLFF	TGTGCCAGCAGGCAGACCCCAGGGGAGGAAAAACTGTTTTTT
NA	NA	TRBV28	TRBJ1-2	CASSYPLTGQDGYTF	TGTGCCAGCAGTTACCCCCTCACAGGGCAGGACGGCTACACCTTC
once	NA	TRBV19	TRBJ2-7	CASSPGRYEQYF	TGTGCCAGTAGTCCTGGCCGCTACGAGCAGTACTTC
NA	TRBD1	TRBV10-3	TRBJ1-2	CAISGQGVDYGYTF	TGTGCCATCAGCGGACAGGGCGTCGACTATGGCTACACCTTC
NA	NA	TRBV18	TRBJ1-1	CASSPGEYRASEAFF	TGTGCCAGCTCACCGGGCGAATACAGGGCATCTGAAGCTTTCTTT
NA	TRBD2	TRBV27	TRBJ2-2	CASSPLAGGNTGELFF	TGTGCCAGCAGTCCCCTCGCGGGAGGAAACACCGGGGAGCTGTTTTTT
NA	NA	TRBV7-8	TRBJ2-4	CASSDWIAAKNIQYF	TGTGCCAGCAGCGACTGGATTGCGGCCAAAAACATTCAGTACTTC
NA	NA	TRBV5-5	TRBJ2-7	CASSLSVPSYEQYF	TGTGCCAGCAGCTTATCTGTCCCCTCCTACGAGCAGTACTTC
NA	NA	TRBV6-6	TRBJ1-1	CASSYSSQAWGAFF	TGTGCCAGCAGTTACTCTTCACAGGCCTGGGGAGCTTTCTTT
NA	NA	TRBV20-1	TRBJ2-7	CSASSSYEQYF	TGCAGTGCTAGTAGCTCCTACGAGCAGTACTTC
NA	TRBD2	TRBV7-6	TRBJ2-2	CASSSGTSGIYTGELFF	TGTGCCAGCAGCTCCGGGACTAGCGGGATATACACCGGGGAGCTGTTTTTT
NA	NA	TRBV7-6	TRBJ2-2	CASSENVLGAWGDTGELFF	TGTGCCAGCAGCGAAAACGTCCTGGGGGCCTGGGGTGACACCGGGGAGCTGTTTTTT
NA	NA	TRBV4-1	TRBJ2-5	CASSQLSETQYF	TGCGCCAGCAGCCAACTTAGTGAGACCCAGTACTTC
few	NA	TRBV6-1	TRBJ1-5	CASSEFVVSQGRNQPQHF	TGTGCCAGCAGTGAATTCGTAGTCTCGCAGGGGCGCAATCAGCCCCAGCATTTT
NA	NA	TRBV30	TRBJ2-5	CAWTSRETQYF	TGTGCCTGGACGTCCCGAGAGACCCAGTACTTC
NA	NA	TRBV25-1	TRBJ1-5	CASSEKWDSNQPQHF	TGTGCCAGCAGTGAAAAATGGGATAGCAATCAGCCCCAGCATTTT
NA	TRBD2	TRBV5-8	TRBJ2-3	CASSLVGLAGLDTQYF	TGTGCCAGCAGCTTGGTGGGGCTAGCGGGTTTGGATACGCAGTATTTT
once	TRBD1	TRBV7-2	TRBJ1-1	CASSSSGQGTEAFF	TGTGCCAGCAGCTCGTCGGGACAGGGTACGGAAGCTTTCTTT
NA	NA	TRBV9	TRBJ1-4	CASSVGRKNEKLFF	TGTGCCAGCAGCGTCGGCAGGAAAAATGAAAAACTGTTTTTT